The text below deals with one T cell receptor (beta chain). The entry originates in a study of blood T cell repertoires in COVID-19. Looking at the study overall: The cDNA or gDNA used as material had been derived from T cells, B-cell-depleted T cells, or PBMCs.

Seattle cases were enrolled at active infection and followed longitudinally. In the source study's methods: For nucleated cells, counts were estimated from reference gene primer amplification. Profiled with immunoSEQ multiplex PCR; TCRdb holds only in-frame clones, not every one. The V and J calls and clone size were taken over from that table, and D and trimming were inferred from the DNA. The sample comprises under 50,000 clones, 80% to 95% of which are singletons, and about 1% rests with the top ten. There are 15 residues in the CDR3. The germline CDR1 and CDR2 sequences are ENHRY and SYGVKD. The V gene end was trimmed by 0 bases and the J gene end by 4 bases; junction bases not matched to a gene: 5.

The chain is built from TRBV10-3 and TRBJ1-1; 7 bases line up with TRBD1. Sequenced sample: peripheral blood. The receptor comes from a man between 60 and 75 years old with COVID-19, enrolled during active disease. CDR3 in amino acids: CAISESFDRVTEAFF. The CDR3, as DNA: TGTGCCATCAGTGAGTCCTTTGACAGGGTCACTGAAGCTTTCTTT.